This T cell receptor (beta chain) comes out of a study of shared clonotypes between healthy human individuals. Per the original methods: Junction-only immunoSEQ data arrived without quality scores, meaning filtering differed. Clones were read by immunoSEQ multiplex PCR, and TCRdb kept only the in-frame ones, dropping some. The DNA gave D and trimming, while V, J and clone size come from that table. The sample contains 1,400,000 or so clones, less than 99% of which appear only once. CDR1 and CDR2 (germline): MDHEN, SYDVKM. V lost 8 bases to trimming and J lost 3 bases; unmatched junction nucleotides: 9. CDR3 length: 14 residues.

Sequenced sample: naive CD4+ T cells sorted from blood. Subset: CD45RA+ positively selected. The chain carries TRBV28 and TRBJ2-7, with 8 nucleotides matching TRBD2. The sequence came from a man younger than 40 in good health. The CDR3 is CASFAGAGGYEQYF. For the CDR3, the DNA is TGTGCCAGCTTCGCCGGGGCGGGGGGCTACGAGCAGTACTTC.